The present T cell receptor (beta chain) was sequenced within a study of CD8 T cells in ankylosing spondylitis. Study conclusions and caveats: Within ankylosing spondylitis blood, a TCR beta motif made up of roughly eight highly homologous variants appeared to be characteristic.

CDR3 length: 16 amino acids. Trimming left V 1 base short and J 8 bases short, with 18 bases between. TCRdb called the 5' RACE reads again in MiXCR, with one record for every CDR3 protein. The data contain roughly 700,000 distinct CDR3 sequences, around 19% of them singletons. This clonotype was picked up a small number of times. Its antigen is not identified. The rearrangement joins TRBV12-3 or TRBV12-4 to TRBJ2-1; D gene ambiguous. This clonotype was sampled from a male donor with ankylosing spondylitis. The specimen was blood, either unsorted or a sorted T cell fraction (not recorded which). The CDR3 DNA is TGTGCCAGCAGTTTAGGAGTGGCCGCGTCCGTCCATGAGCAGTTCTTC. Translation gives CASSLGVAASVHEQFF.